Each of the 30 T cell receptor beta chains below was sequenced from the same sample in a study of Ad26.COV2.S vaccination and SARS-CoV-2 variants. Profiled with immunoSEQ multiplex PCR; TCRdb holds only in-frame clones, not every one. This sample has about 380,000 clones, with approximately 83% found just once. Treatment specified: around 19 received Ad26.COV2.S at low or high dose, single or two shots; about 5 received placebo; per-sample allocation not given. Repertoires come from day 63 after the first vaccine or placebo injection. The sample here was peripheral blood, taken in a trial of Ad26.COV2.S vaccine versus placebo. These TCRs come from a person between 18 and 60 years old who received the Ad26.COV2.S COVID-19 vaccine or a placebo.

This rearrangement joins TRBV2 to TRBJ1-2; D not certain. The ends were cut back, 5 bases at V and 6 bases at J, with 4 bases in the middle. The germline V gene encodes CDR1 SNHLY and CDR2 FYNNEI. The CDR3 spans 10 residues. The CDR3 loop is CASSTHGYTF. Written as DNA, the CDR3 is TGTGCCAGCAGTACCCATGGCTACACCTTC.

A remark on this clone: Mismatch with germline at one junction end may stem from a read error. The V gene is TRBV24-1, the J gene TRBJ2-7, with a tentative D call TRBD1 (5 bases). The germline V gene has CDR1 KGHDR and CDR2 SFDVKD. The CDR3 totals 13 residues. The CDR3 region is CATSGQGAYEQYF. CDR3 nucleotide sequence: TGTGCCACCAGTGGGCAGGGCGCCTATGAGCAGTACTTC.

This clone was recorded a few times. The chain is built from TRBV19 and TRBJ1-2; D is unclear. This CDR3 contains 13 residues. Germline lookup yields CDR1 LNHDA and CDR2 SQIVND (reference sequence). V was pared by 5 bases and J by 4 bases, with 11 bases between. This chain's CDR3 is CASSPLDFYGYTF. In nucleotides, the CDR3 is TGTGCCAGTAGTCCTTTGGACTTCTATGGCTACACCTTC.

The chain is built from TRBV5-4 and TRBJ1-2; D is unresolved. The CDR3 length is 14 residues. Germline CDR1 SGHNT, CDR2 YYREEE (reference sequence). The V end was cut by 2 bases, the J end by 3 bases, with 11 bases between. The CDR3 DNA sequence: TGTGCCAGCAGCTTATTGAACGGTGACTATGGCTACACCTTC. Amino acids: CASSLLNGDYGYTF.

Only a few counts were recorded for this clone. Written as DNA, the CDR3 is TGTGCCAGCAGTGGTCACAGGGGCGATCAGCCCCAGCATTTT. Translation: CASSGHRGDQPQHF. The chain combines TRBV2 with TRBJ1-5; 7 bases align to TRBD1. The CDR3 covers 14 residues. V dropped 4 bases and J dropped 5; count of bases not matched to a gene: 5. In germline, CDR1 is SNHLY, CDR2 FYNNEI.

The rearrangement uses TRBV19 and TRBJ1-5; D gene uncertain. The V end was cut by 11 bases, the J end by 7 bases, with 18 bases between. The CDR3 consists of 13 residues. CDR1 LNHDA and CDR2 SQIVND come from the germline V gene (reference sequence). The CDR3 region is CASDADAGQPQHF. CDR3 bases: TGTGCCTCGGATGCTGACGCTGGGCAGCCCCAGCATTTT.

The chain joins TRBV7-8 to TRBJ1-5; a weak D match, TRBD1 (5 bases). CDR1 is SGHVS, CDR2 FQNEAQ, per germline. Deletions cut 5 bases from V and 6 bases from J, with 11 bases between. The CDR3 covers 13 residues. The CDR3 bases are TGTGCCAGCAGCACCGGGGCCAGTCAGCCCCAGCATTTT. It specifies CASSTGASQPQHF.

The CDR3 DNA reads TGTGCCAGACGGACAGGGAGCTCCTACAATGAGCAGTTCTTC. It yields the protein CARRTGSSYNEQFF. V and J are TRBV2 and TRBJ2-1; 8 nucleotides match TRBD1. Germline assignment: CDR1 SNHLY and CDR2 FYNNEI. V dropped 9 bases and J dropped 0; count of bases not matched to a gene: 4. The CDR3 has 14 amino acids.

The table lists this clone with many counts. V is TRBV11-1 and J is TRBJ1-1; D gene unclear. The CDR3 sequence is 14 residues long. Germline assignment: CDR1 SGHAT and CDR2 FQDESV (reference sequence). V was clipped by 5 bases and J by 11 bases, with 21 bases between them. The DNA for the CDR3 is TGTGCCAGCAGCAACCTCGGATCAAGGACTGGGGCTTTCTTT. Translating gives CASSNLGSRTGAFF.

The chain is built from TRBV19 and TRBJ2-7; D may be TRBD1 (6 bases). V was clipped by 2 bases and J by 6 bases, with 8 bases between them. The CDR3 totals 12 residues. Per the germline V gene, CDR1 is LNHDA and CDR2 is SQIVND (reference sequence). As DNA, the CDR3 is TGTGCCAGTAGTATAATGACAGGCGAGCAGTACTTC. Its protein is CASSIMTGEQYF.

The CDR3 coding sequence is TGCGCCAGCAGCTTGGGGACGTACAATGATGAGCAGTACTTC. Amino acid sequence: CASSLGTYNDEQYF. The rearrangement uses TRBV5-1 and TRBJ2-7; D not resolved. CDR1 SGHRS and CDR2 YFSETQ come from the germline V gene. The ends were cut back, 0 bases at V and 7 bases at J, with 14 bases in the middle. The CDR3 covers 14 residues.

This clone was detected only a few times. The V and J genes are TRBV7-9 and TRBJ2-5; D assignment may be TRBD1 or TRBD2 (5 bases each). The CDR3 extends over 14 amino acids. The germline V gene has CDR1 SEHNR and CDR2 FQNEAQ (reference sequence). The V gene lost 4 bases and the J gene lost 5 bases, with 14 bases spanning the gap. CDR3 region: CASSSARWGETQYF. The CDR3 coding sequence is TGTGCCAGCAGCTCCGCTAGGTGGGGGGAGACCCAGTACTTC.

The chain uses TRBV6-6 and TRBJ2-7; the match to TRBD2 covers 12 bases. Trimming removed 5 bases from V and 1 base from J; junction bases left unmatched: 12. From germline, CDR1 is MNHNY and CDR2 SVGAGI (reference sequence). This CDR3 has 18 residues. CDR3 nucleotides: TGTGCCAGCAGTCCCCCCGGACTAGCGGGGACCGGGTCCTACGAGCAGTACTTC. It translates to CASSPPGLAGTGSYEQYF.

The chain couples TRBV24-1 to TRBJ1-3; tentative D call: TRBD1 (6 bases). The CDR3 has 15 amino acids. V was trimmed by 7 bases and J by 2 bases, leaving 14 bases between them. CDR1 is KGHDR and CDR2 is SFDVKD in the germline V gene. The CDR3: CATREGGNPGNTIYF. In DNA, the CDR3 is TGTGCCACCAGGGAAGGGGGGAACCCTGGAAACACCATATATTTT.

The chain recombines TRBV30 with TRBJ1-2; no firm D call. The CDR3 contains 14 residues. V was pared by 3 bases and J by 4 bases, with 15 bases between. The germline CDR1 and CDR2 sequences are GTSNPN and SVGIG (reference sequence). The CDR3 nucleotides are TGTGCCTGGAGCATTCCTATGTCCCTCTATGGCTACACCTTC. Protein sequence: CAWSIPMSLYGYTF.

This sequence joins TRBV5-1 and TRBJ2-5; TRBD2 might be the D (5 bases). CDR3 length: 15 residues. Germline CDR1 SGHRS, CDR2 YFSETQ. Between the trimmed V and J ends, which lost 0 bases and 2 bases, there was a span of 11 bases. The CDR3 nucleotides are TGCGCCAGCAGCTTGGGTGCCGGGGTTCAAGAGACCCAGTACTTC. Protein product: CASSLGAGVQETQYF. Using reference TRBV5-1 and TRBJ2-5 for the parts outside the CDR3, the full variable domain is KAGVTQTPRYLIKTRGQQVTLSCSPISGHRSVSWYQQTPGQGLQFLFEYFSETQRNKGNFPGRFSGRQFSNSRSEMNVSTLELGDSALYLCASSLGAGVQETQYFGPGTRLLVL.

V is TRBV2 and J is TRBJ1-5, with 7 nucleotides matching TRBD1. Germline CDR1 and CDR2: SNHLY and FYNNEI. The CDR3 is 17 amino acids. V trimming: 3 bases; J trimming: 0 bases; junction bases outside the gene matches: 8. The CDR3 loop reads CASSDRGSGVSNQPQHF. The CDR3 bases are TGTGCCAGCAGTGACAGGGGGTCGGGGGTTAGCAATCAGCCCCAGCATTTT.

This clone was counted only a few times. This rearrangement joins TRBV4-1 to TRBJ2-1, with 8 bases lining up with TRBD1. Germline V lookup: CDR1 MGHRA, CDR2 YSYEKL. V trimming: 6 bases; J trimming: 7 bases; junction bases outside the gene matches: 8. The CDR3 sequence is 14 residues long. This CDR3 is CASRAGGVSNEQFF. In DNA, the CDR3 is TGCGCCAGCAGAGCAGGGGGCGTATCTAATGAGCAGTTCTTC.

The genes are TRBV19 and TRBJ1-5; D is possibly TRBD1 (5 bases). Per germline, CDR1 LNHDA and CDR2 SQIVND (reference sequence). This CDR3 comprises 15 residues. With 4 bases removed from V and 1 base from J, the gap between germline ends came to 11 bases. This CDR3 is CASSKSRESNQPQHF. DNA for the CDR3: TGTGCCAGTAGTAAGAGCAGGGAGAGCAATCAGCCCCAGCATTTT.

J is TRBJ1-5 and V is TRBV19; D perhaps matches TRBD1 (6 bases). Deletions cut 5 bases from V and 0 bases from J, with 14 bases between. Per the germline V gene, CDR1 is LNHDA and CDR2 is SQIVND (reference sequence). The CDR3 has 16 amino acids. The CDR3 DNA is TGTGCCAGTAGTGATTCAGGGGACCGTAGCAATCAGCCCCAGCATTTT. As protein: CASSDSGDRSNQPQHF.

This chain joins TRBV6-6 and TRBJ1-2, with 10 bases identical to TRBD1. The CDR3 sequence is 14 residues long. Germline CDR1 MNHNY, CDR2 SVGAGI (reference sequence). With V trimmed by 6 bases and J by 7 bases, 8 bases remained unmatched. The CDR3 sequence: CASSPGTGVFGYTF. In DNA form, the CDR3 reads TGTGCCAGCAGCCCCGGGACAGGGGTCTTTGGCTACACCTTC.

The CDR3: CASSIRDPFYEQFF. The CDR3 nucleotides read TGTGCCAGCAGTATTCGAGACCCCTTCTATGAGCAGTTCTTC. The chain is built from TRBV6-2 or TRBV6-3 and TRBJ2-1, with no clear D. Germline assignment: CDR1 MNHEY and CDR2 SVGEGT. V gave up 5 bases and J gave up 8 bases, with 16 bases separating them. The CDR3 covers 14 residues.

The chain has TRBV6-2 or TRBV6-3 and TRBJ2-3; 9 bases match TRBD2. Germline V CDR1 and CDR2: MNHEY, SVGEGT. J gave up 2 bases and V 5 bases, and 8 bases lay outside the gene matches. This CDR3 is built from 16 residues. The CDR3 region has the DNA TGTGCCAGCAGTAACCGCGCGGGGGGGCCCACAGATACGCAGTATTTT. Its translation is CASSNRAGGPTDTQYF.

The chain joins TRBV27 to TRBJ2-7; a weak D match, TRBD1 (5 bases). The ends were cut back, 2 bases at V and 5 bases at J, with 10 bases in the middle. Germline-derived CDR1 and CDR2 are MNHEY and SMNVEV (reference sequence). The CDR3 has 13 residues. The CDR3 reads CASSLRTPNEQYF. CDR3 nucleotides: TGTGCCAGCAGTTTAAGGACACCTAACGAGCAGTACTTC.

This CDR3 reads CATSDSDRASTDTQYF. The CDR3 bases are TGTGCCACCAGTGATTCGGACAGGGCTAGCACAGATACGCAGTATTTT. The chain has TRBV24-1 and TRBJ2-3; 8 nucleotides match TRBD1. The germline V gene encodes CDR1 KGHDR and CDR2 SFDVKD. J was trimmed by 0 bases and V by 2 bases; bases with no gene match: 3. CDR3 length equals 16 residues.

The rearrangement uses TRBV5-1 and TRBJ2-1; 10 bases map to TRBD2. J lost 10 bases, V lost 0 bases, and 10 bases had no gene match. CDR3 length: 16 amino acids. CDR1 and CDR2 (germline): SGHRS, YFSETQ. The CDR3, as DNA: TGCGCCAGCAGCTTGGGGACTAGCGGAGAACTTTGGGAGCAGTTCTTC. Translated: CASSLGTSGELWEQFF.

The chain has TRBV18 and TRBJ2-6, with 10 bases matching TRBD1. Looked up from germline, CDR1 is KGHSH and CDR2 is LQKENI. Trimming at V came to 5 bases and at J to 4 bases, leaving 5 bases not matched to a gene. CDR3 length: 16 residues. For the CDR3, the DNA is TGTGCCAGCTCAGGGACAGGGGCCGGGGGGGCCAACGTCCTGACTTTC. Translating gives CASSGTGAGGANVLTF.

This clone was detected only a few times. The J gene is TRBJ1-1, the V gene TRBV11-3; no clear D gene. V lost 4 bases, J lost 5 bases, and 8 bases lay in between. The CDR3 is 12 amino acids. Germline assignment: CDR1 SGHNT and CDR2 YENEEA. The CDR3 coding sequence is TGTGCCAGCAGCTGGGGTAGAACTGAAGCTTTCTTT. Protein: CASSWGRTEAFF.

The V gene is TRBV29-1, the J gene TRBJ1-3; the D gene is possibly TRBD1 (6 bases). Per the germline V gene, CDR1 is SQVTM and CDR2 is ANQGSEA. This CDR3 has 13 amino acids. Trimming took 4 bases from V and 7 from J, leaving 14 bases between them. The CDR3 spells CSVGGPPANTIYF. Here the CDR3 DNA reads TGCAGCGTTGGGGGGCCGCCGGCTAACACCATATATTTT.

The chain links TRBV6-2 or TRBV6-3 to TRBJ2-7; 9 positions agree with TRBD2. The CDR3 runs 14 residues. J gave up 3 bases and V 2 bases, and 2 bases lay outside the gene matches. Germline CDR1 reads MNHEY; CDR2 reads SVGEGT. The CDR3 spells CASSYAGGYYEQYF. In nucleotides, the CDR3 is TGTGCCAGCAGTTACGCGGGGGGGTACTACGAGCAGTACTTC.